Here is one T cell receptor beta chain with its context. The target antigen is unknown. The data were obtained in a study of T cell responses to AZD1222 COVID-19 vaccine. At the level of the study: Second-dose intervals of approximately 4 or approximately 12 weeks were pooled.

Study-wide results and limits: Most donors were white British, females outnumbered males, and clonal diversity was possibly underestimated.

The germline V gene has CDR1 SGDLS and CDR2 YYNGEE. V shed 0 bases, J shed 3 bases, and the junction held 5 bases outside the gene matches. The CDR3 loop spans 16 amino acids. Repertoires were generated with immunoSEQ multiplex PCR, while TCRdb's copy carries only in-frame clones and drops some. The table lists about 170,000 clones, roughly 92% of them singletons. J is TRBJ2-2 and V is TRBV9, with 7 positions matching TRBD1. Here the sequenced sample was peripheral blood, taken on day 0 of AZD1222 vaccination. The TCR was taken from an adult in good health. Here the CDR3 reads CASSVGRQGYTGELFF. The CDR3 region has the DNA TGTGCCAGCAGCGTAGGGCGACAGGGATACACCGGGGAGCTGTTTTTT. Drawing the rest from reference TRBV9 and TRBJ2-2, the complete variable domain is DSGVTQTPKHLITATGQRVTLRCSPRSGDLSVYWYQQSLDQGLQFLIQYYNGEERAKGNILERFSAQQFPDLHSELNLSSLELGDSALYFCASSVGRQGYTGELFFGEGSRLTVL.